Listed below are T cell receptor beta chains from one sample, sequenced in a study of shared T cell receptors in the human thymus. Measured with immunoSEQ multiplex PCR; TCRdb has only the in-frame clones, and not every one. Among roughly 710,000 clones listed, 70% to 90% were seen once. These data were likewise used in another study, on human thymus T cells.

Sequenced input: thymocytes. These TCRs come from a girl under three years old with a congenital heart defect. Each CDR3 is given with its conserved first and last residue. Fields, in order: J gene, D gene, clone size, V gene, CDR3 DNA, CDR3 protein. D genes are given only for firm matches. The size entry is marked missing in some rows and otherwise reads once, few, many or a size class.

>TRBJ2-7|-|-|TRBV4-2
TGTGCCAGCAGCCCCAAGGAGAAAATAGTTAGATTGGGCTACGAGCAGTACTTC
CASSPKEKIVRLGYEQYF
>TRBJ1-2|TRBD1|-|TRBV19
TGTGCCAGTAGTACTAGGGGGCGTCGAGGCTACACCTTC
CASSTRGRRGYTF
>TRBJ2-1|TRBD2|-|TRBV5-1
TGCGCCAGCAGCTTGGGACTAGCGGGGATCAGCTCCTACAATGAGCAGTTCTTC
CASSLGLAGISSYNEQFF
>TRBJ2-1|TRBD2|-|TRBV28
TGTGCCAGCAGTTGCTCACTAGCGGGGGGGTACAATGAGCAGTTCTTC
CASSCSLAGGYNEQFF
>TRBJ1-6|TRBD1|-|TRBV7-2
TGTGCCAGCAGCCTAAGACAGGGGATTCCCCATTCACCCCTCCACTTT
CASSLRQGIPHSPLHF
>TRBJ2-3|TRBD1|-|TRBV28
TGTGCCAGCATCCGTTTTAATATGACAGGGGGGGTGTGGTATTTT
CASIRFNMTGGVWYF
>TRBJ2-7|-|-|TRBV6-6
TGTGCCAGCAATAGGCAGGGTAACGAGCAGTACTTC
CASNRQGNEQYF
>TRBJ2-7|-|-|TRBV5-5
TGTGCCAGCAGCTTGGACGAGTTACTCTACGAGCAGTACTTC
CASSLDELLYEQYF
>TRBJ1-5|TRBD1|-|TRBV5-5
TGTGCCAGCAGCATCGGACAGGGAGTAAATCAGCCCCAGCATTTT
CASSIGQGVNQPQHF
>TRBJ1-6|TRBD1|-|TRBV15
TGTGCCACCAGCATCCCCCGCGGGACAGGGGGCGGTGCGGGCCCTAGTCCCCTCCACTTT
CATSIPRGTGGGAGPSPLHF
>TRBJ1-2|-|-|TRBV7-2
TGTGCCAGCAGCTTAGCGCTCGCTGTACCTAGGGGGGGCTACACCTTC
CASSLALAVPRGGYTF
>TRBJ1-2|TRBD1|-|TRBV5-1
TGCGCCAGCAACCTTTATTCTGTTCTACGACAGGGTTGGTTATACTATGGCTACACCTTC
CASNLYSVLRQGWLYYGYTF
>TRBJ1-1|-|-|TRBV19
TGTGCCAGTAGTATCACAGAGAACACTGAAGCTTTCTTT
CASSITENTEAFF
>TRBJ1-5|-|-|TRBV4-1
TGCGCCAGCAGCCAAGATCAAGCGACGGGTAAAAATCAGCCCCAGCATTTT
CASSQDQATGKNQPQHF
>TRBJ2-7|-|-|TRBV6-1
TGTGCCAGCAGTCAAGGCAGACGGGAGGAGCAGTACTTC
CASSQGRREEQYF
>TRBJ1-6|-|-|TRBV19
TGTGCCAGTAGTGAGGTACCCCACTCACCCCTCCACTTT
CASSEVPHSPLHF
>TRBJ1-5|TRBD1|-|TRBV15
TGTGCCACCAGCTCACGGGACAGGGCTAGCAATCAGCCCCAGCATTTT
CATSSRDRASNQPQHF
>TRBJ2-6|TRBD1|-|TRBV6-1
TGTGCCAGCAGTGCGATCCGGGACAGGGTTACTGGGGCCAACGTCCTGACTTTC
CASSAIRDRVTGANVLTF
>TRBJ2-1|TRBD1|-|TRBV10-2
TGCGCCAGCAGTGAGTCACCGGCAGGGACAGGGGGAAAATACGAGCAGTTCTTC
CASSESPAGTGGKYEQFF
>TRBJ1-2|-|once|TRBV5-4
TGTGCCAGCAGCTACAGGGCTAACTATGGCTACACCTTC
CASSYRANYGYTF
>TRBJ1-1|TRBD1|-|TRBV7-9
TGTGCCAGCAGCTTAGTGAAAGCCGGAGGGACAGGAACTGAAGCTTTCTTT
CASSLVKAGGTGTEAFF
>TRBJ2-3|-|-|TRBV4-2
TGTGCCAGCAGCCAAGTCCTAGATTTGAGCACAGATACGCAGTATTTT
CASSQVLDLSTDTQYF
>TRBJ1-4|TRBD1|-|TRBV5-4
TGTGCCAGCAGCTTGGATTCTGGGACAGAGTATGAAAAACTGTTTTTT
CASSLDSGTEYEKLFF
>TRBJ2-3|-|-|TRBV4-1
TGCGCCAGCAGCCGACCCGACTCATCTACAGATACGCAGTATTTT
CASSRPDSSTDTQYF
>TRBJ1-4|-|-|TRBV6-5
TGTGCCAGCCGAGAGGTACCGGGAAATGAAAAACTGTTTTTT
CASREVPGNEKLFF
>TRBJ1-2|TRBD1|-|TRBV18
TGTGCCAGCTCACCATCGGAGGGGGCGACCCCGTTCTATGGCTACACCTTC
CASSPSEGATPFYGYTF
>TRBJ1-4|-|-|TRBV10-2
TGCGCCAGCACCCCGATAGGGGCGGCAACTAATGAAAAACTGTTTTTT
CASTPIGAATNEKLFF
>TRBJ1-6|TRBD1|-|TRBV7-2
TGTGCCAGCAGCTTAGTTAAACGAGGACAGGTTCGGTCACCCCTCCACTTT
CASSLVKRGQVRSPLHF
>TRBJ1-1|-|-|TRBV7-2
TGTGCCAGCAGGTGGAGGGGCGCCGGCACTGAAGCTTTCTTT
CASRWRGAGTEAFF
>TRBJ2-3|-|-|TRBV27
TGTGCCAGCAGTACTTCAGGGGACCGCACAGATACGCAGTATTTT
CASSTSGDRTDTQYF
>TRBJ2-2|TRBD1|-|TRBV9
TGTGCCAGCAGCCCCCGGGAAGGGGGCCGGGCCGGGGAGCTGTTTTTT
CASSPREGGRAGELFF
>TRBJ1-1|-|-|TRBV19
TGTGCCAGTAGTTACAGGGTGGAGGACACTGAAGCTTTCTTT
CASSYRVEDTEAFF
>TRBJ1-2|-|-|TRBV6-1
TGTGCCAGCAGTGAAGGGGGGGGGACCTATGGCTACACCTTC
CASSEGGGTYGYTF
>TRBJ1-2|TRBD1|-|TRBV2
TGTGCCAGCAGGGACAGGAACAAAATGGGATATGGCTACACCTTC
CASRDRNKMGYGYTF
>TRBJ1-2|-|-|TRBV5-5
TGTGCCAGCAGCTTTCTCCTCTTCGGAGACGGCTACACCTTC
CASSFLLFGDGYTF